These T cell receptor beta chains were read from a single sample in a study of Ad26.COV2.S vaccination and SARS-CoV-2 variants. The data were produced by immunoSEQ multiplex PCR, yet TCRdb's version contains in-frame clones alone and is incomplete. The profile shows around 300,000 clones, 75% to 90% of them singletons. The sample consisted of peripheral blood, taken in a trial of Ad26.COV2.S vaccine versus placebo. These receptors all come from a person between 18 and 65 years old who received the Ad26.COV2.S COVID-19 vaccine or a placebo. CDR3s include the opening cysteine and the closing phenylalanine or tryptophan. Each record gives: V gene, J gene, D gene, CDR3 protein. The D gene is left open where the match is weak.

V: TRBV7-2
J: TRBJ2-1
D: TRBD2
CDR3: CASSLALAGASEQFF

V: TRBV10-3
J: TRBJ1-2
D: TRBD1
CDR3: CAISEPGGGYGYTF

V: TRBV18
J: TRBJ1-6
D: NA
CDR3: CASSPLRGGKYNSPLHF

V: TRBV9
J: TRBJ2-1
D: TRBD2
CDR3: CASSVGAGGPYYNEQFF

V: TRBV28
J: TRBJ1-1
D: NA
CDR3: CASSLGGGLRAFF

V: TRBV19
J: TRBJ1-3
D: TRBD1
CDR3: CASSIRQGGNTIYF

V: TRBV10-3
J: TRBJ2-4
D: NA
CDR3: CAACEGLGIKNIQYF

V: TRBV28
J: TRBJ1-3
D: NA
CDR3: CASSFGGGNTIYF

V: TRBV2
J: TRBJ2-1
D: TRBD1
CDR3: CASSWDRGTYNEQFF

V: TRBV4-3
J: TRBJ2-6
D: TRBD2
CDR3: CASSQAGGGANVLTF

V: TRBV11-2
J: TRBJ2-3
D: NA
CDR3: CASSLDALTVTRYTDTQYF

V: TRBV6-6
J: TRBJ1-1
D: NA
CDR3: CATTGTPNTEAFF

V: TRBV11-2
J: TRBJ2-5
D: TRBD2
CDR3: CASSYPLTSGGTQETQYF

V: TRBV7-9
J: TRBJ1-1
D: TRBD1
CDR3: CASSLTGANTEAFF

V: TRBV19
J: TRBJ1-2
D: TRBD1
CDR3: CASSPSGTEVYGYTF

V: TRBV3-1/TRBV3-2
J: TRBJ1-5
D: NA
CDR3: CASSQGGSNQPQHF

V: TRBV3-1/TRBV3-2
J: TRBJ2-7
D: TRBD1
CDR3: CASSPGTGPFYEQYF

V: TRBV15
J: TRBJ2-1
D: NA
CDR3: CATSRDLISDEQFF

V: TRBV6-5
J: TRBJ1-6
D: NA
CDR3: CASTQLGGGNSPLHF

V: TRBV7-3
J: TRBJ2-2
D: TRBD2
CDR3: CASSFSGRRNTGELFF

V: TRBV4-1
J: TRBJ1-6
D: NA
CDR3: CASSQERGNLLGPLHF

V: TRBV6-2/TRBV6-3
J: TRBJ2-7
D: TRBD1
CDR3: CASSLTGTGAYEQYF

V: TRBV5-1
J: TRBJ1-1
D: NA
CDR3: CASSTGNSEAFF

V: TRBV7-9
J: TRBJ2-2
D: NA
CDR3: CASSLGPLGGSSDAGELFF

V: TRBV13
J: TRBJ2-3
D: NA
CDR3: CASSLKSQDSTDTQYF

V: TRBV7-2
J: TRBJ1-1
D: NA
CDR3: CASSFTGRGTNTEAFF

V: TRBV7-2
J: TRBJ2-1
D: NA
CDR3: CASSFAVGPEQFF

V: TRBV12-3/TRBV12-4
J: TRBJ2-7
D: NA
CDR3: CATKQGYEQYF

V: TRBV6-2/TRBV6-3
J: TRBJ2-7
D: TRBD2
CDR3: CASSRLAGGPSYEQYF

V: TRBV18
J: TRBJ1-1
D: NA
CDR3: CASSPPGTRQNTEAFF

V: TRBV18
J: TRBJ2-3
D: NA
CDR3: CASSQADTQYF

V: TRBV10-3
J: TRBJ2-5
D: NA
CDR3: CAISQGKETQYF

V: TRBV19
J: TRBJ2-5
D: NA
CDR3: CASSIPGRFGRQETQYF

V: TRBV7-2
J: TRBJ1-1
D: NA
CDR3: CASSLGSQRGEAFF

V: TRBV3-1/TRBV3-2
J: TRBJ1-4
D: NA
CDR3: CASSQGVEKLFF

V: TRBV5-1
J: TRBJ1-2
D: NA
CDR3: CASSPRQVQGYGYTF

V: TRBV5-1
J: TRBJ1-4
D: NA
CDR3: CASSLWGRDEKLFF

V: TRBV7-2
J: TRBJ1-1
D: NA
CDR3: CASRQYSDTEAFF

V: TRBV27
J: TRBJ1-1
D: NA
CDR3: CASRGSEGYTEAFF

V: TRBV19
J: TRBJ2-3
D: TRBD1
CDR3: CATAFRQGRTDTQYF

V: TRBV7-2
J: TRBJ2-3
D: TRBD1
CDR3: CASSSFPRGRNTDTQYF

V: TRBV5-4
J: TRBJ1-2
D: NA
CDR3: CASSTEGGINYGYTF